This T cell receptor (beta chain) stems from a study of shared clonotypes between healthy human individuals. Looking at the study overall: With ages of 18 to 49, the donors were two women and a few men. Every donor yielded three CD4 naive, three CD4 memory, two CD8 naive and one CD8 memory plate.

This clone was picked up one time. Donors were healthy HIV-negative adults without recent acute infections or vaccinations. Researchers partitioned CD4+ cells into CD45RA+ naive and CD45RA-negative memory subsets. V was pared by 4 bases and J by 6 bases, with 6 bases of the junction left unmatched. The CDR3 spans 13 residues. From germline, CDR1 is SGHNT and CDR2 YYREEE (reference sequence). Some clones are missing from TCRdb's copy, which holds only in-frame ones; the method was immunoSEQ multiplex PCR. The sample consists of approximately 2.5 million clones, over 85% of them appearing once. The receptor was isolated from a man between 18 and 29 years old in good health. Some clones in this sample may be carry-over from other donors' samples. Sequencing used naive CD4+ T cells from PBMCs. As to subset: CD45RA+ positively selected. The rearrangement links TRBV5-4 to TRBJ1-1; 7 bases are a match to TRBD1. The DNA for the CDR3 is TGTGCCAGCAGCCCAGGGGGGGATTCTGAAGCTTTCTTT. Protein product: CASSPGGDSEAFF.